The 30 T cell receptor beta chains below all came from one sample that was sequenced in a study of shared clonotypes between healthy human individuals. Sequencing used immunoSEQ multiplex PCR; TCRdb keeps in-frame clones, though not all of them. The table includes roughly 2 million clones, 95% detected once. Sequenced: naive CD4+ T cells sorted from blood. Indicated subset: CD45RA+ positively selected. The receptor set was obtained from a man in his late teens or twenties in good health.

The rearrangement joins TRBV28 to TRBJ1-4; 8 bases fit TRBD1. The CDR3 consists of 14 residues. V trimming: 7 bases; J trimming: 7 bases; junction bases outside the gene matches: 8. Germline V gene sequence: CDR1 MDHEN, CDR2 SYDVKM. Written as DNA, the CDR3 is TGTGCCAGCACCCCCGGGACAGGAGCTGAAAAACTGTTTTTT. Its protein is CASTPGTGAEKLFF.

The chain is built from TRBV11-2 and TRBJ1-6; 9 bases agree with TRBD1. Germline loops: CDR1 SGHAT, CDR2 FQNNGV. V trimming: 5 bases; J trimming: 8 bases; junction bases outside the gene matches: 7. The CDR3 covers 15 residues. Here the CDR3 DNA reads TGTGCCAGCAGCCTCGGACAGGGGAATCATTCACCCCTCCACTTT. As protein: CASSLGQGNHSPLHF.

The genes are TRBV6-5 and TRBJ2-3; TRBD1 might be the D (6 bases). This CDR3 is 15 amino acids long. Per the germline V gene, CDR1 is MNHEY and CDR2 is SVGAGI. V lost 5 bases and J 5 bases, leaving 17 bases between the germline ends. CDR3 DNA sequence: TGTGCCAGCAGTCAGACAGGCCTACTGGGAGATACGCAGTATTTT. The encoded protein is CASSQTGLLGDTQYF.

The J gene is TRBJ2-1, the V gene TRBV5-1; TRBD1 agrees at 10 bases. The length of the CDR3 is 14 residues. V lost 5 bases and J lost 6; bases outside the gene matches: 5. CDR1 SGHRS and CDR2 YFSETQ come from the germline V gene. This CDR3 is CASSRGDRGNEQFF. Written as DNA, the CDR3 is TGCGCCAGCAGTAGAGGGGACAGGGGCAATGAGCAGTTCTTC.

The V gene is TRBV6-1, the J gene TRBJ1-5; D is possibly TRBD1 (5 bases). The V end lost 11 bases, the J end lost 0 bases, and 11 bases lay between the germline ends. This CDR3 spans 13 amino acids. Germline V gene sequence: CDR1 MNHNS, CDR2 SASEGT. CDR3 loop: CAGGAHSNQPQHF. The CDR3 DNA reads TGTGCCGGAGGGGCTCATAGCAATCAGCCCCAGCATTTT.

V gene TRBV15 combines with J gene TRBJ1-2; TRBD1 matches 7 bases. The CDR3 spans 15 residues. V dropped 3 bases and J dropped 8; count of bases not matched to a gene: 12. CDR1 LNHNV and CDR2 YYDKDF come from the germline V gene (reference sequence). In nucleotides, the CDR3 is TGTGCCACCAGCAGTGGTACAGGGGTAGGATACGGCTACACCTTC. It specifies CATSSGTGVGYGYTF.

The chain carries TRBV5-1 and TRBJ1-2; the D gene is possibly TRBD1 (5 bases). V was cut by 2 bases and J by 2 bases, with 13 bases left in between. The CDR3 loop spans 15 amino acids. Per the germline V gene, CDR1 is SGHRS and CDR2 is YFSETQ. The CDR3 sequence is CASSLETASNYGYTF. In nucleotides, the CDR3 is TGCGCCAGCAGCTTAGAGACAGCATCAAACTATGGCTACACCTTC.

Only one count was recorded for this clone. The chain is built from TRBV5-4 and TRBJ2-4, with 14 bases lining up with TRBD2. This CDR3 spans 16 amino acids. Germline V lookup: CDR1 SGHNT, CDR2 YYREEE (reference sequence). V was pared by 4 bases and J by 6 bases, with 6 bases of the junction left unmatched. CDR3 amino acids: CASSRGLAGAGNIQYF. DNA for the CDR3: TGTGCCAGCAGCCGGGGACTAGCGGGAGCTGGAAACATTCAGTACTTC.

The chain combines TRBV20-1 with TRBJ2-4; 9 positions match TRBD2. The CDR3 consists of 11 residues. Germline CDR1 reads DFQATT; CDR2 reads SNEGSKA (reference sequence). With 7 bases clipped from V and 7 bases from J, the junction kept 2 bases outside the gene matches. The CDR3 region is CSGGLANIQYF. Written as DNA, the CDR3 is TGCAGTGGGGGACTAGCCAACATTCAGTACTTC.

In DNA, the CDR3 is TGTGCCAGCAGCTTAGATGGCAGAGGGACGGAAAAACTGTTTTTT. It specifies CASSLDGRGTEKLFF. This chain joins TRBV11-2 and TRBJ1-4, with D possibly TRBD1 on 5 matching bases. This CDR3 contains 15 residues. Trimming stripped 0 bases from V and 8 bases from J, with 13 bases between. CDR1 is SGHAT and CDR2 is FQNNGV in the germline V gene.

The rearrangement links TRBV27 to TRBJ2-5; D possibly matches TRBD1 or TRBD2 (5 bases each). V was shortened by 6 bases and J by 4 bases, with 18 bases between the two germline ends. Germline CDR1 MNHEY, CDR2 SMNVEV (reference sequence). This CDR3 spans 15 amino acids. The CDR3 sequence is CASSRERLQGETQYF. Written as DNA, the CDR3 is TGTGCCAGCAGCAGGGAGAGGTTGCAAGGAGAGACCCAGTACTTC.

This clone was detected only a few times. Other DNA sequences within the sample encode an identical CDR3. The chain is built from TRBV2 and TRBJ1-5, with a tentative D call TRBD1 (5 bases). The germline gives CDR1 SNHLY, CDR2 FYNNEI. The length of the CDR3 is 14 residues. Trimming took off 7 bases at V and 3 bases at J, with 13 bases between the two ends. CDR3 in amino acids: CASKGRDYNQPQHF. The CDR3 DNA reads TGTGCCAGCAAGGGCAGGGATTACAATCAGCCCCAGCATTTT.

As for this clone: This CDR3 is also generated by other DNA sequences in the sample. This chain connects TRBV9 to TRBJ2-2, with D possibly being TRBD1 (5 bases). Trimming removed 3 bases from V and 1 base from J, with 7 bases in between. CDR3 length equals 14 residues. Germline CDR1 SGDLS, CDR2 YYNGEE. The CDR3 reads CASSAQGNTGELFF. In DNA form, the CDR3 reads TGTGCCAGCAGCGCGCAGGGGAACACCGGGGAGCTGTTTTTT.

The chain carries TRBV29-1 and TRBJ1-2, with D unresolved. V lost 4 bases and J lost 0, with 3 bases in between. This CDR3 has 11 amino acids. Germline V CDR1 and CDR2: SQVTM, ANQGSEA. The CDR3 region is CSVAANYGYTF. CDR3 DNA sequence: TGCAGCGTTGCTGCTAACTATGGCTACACCTTC.

The chain couples TRBV6-1 to TRBJ2-3, with D possibly TRBD2 on 5 matching bases. V was trimmed by 4 bases and J by 0 bases, leaving 14 bases between them. This CDR3 comprises 16 residues. Germline V CDR1 and CDR2: MNHNS, SASEGT. The CDR3 loop is CASSGLWTLSTDTQYF. In nucleotides, the CDR3 is TGTGCCAGCAGTGGATTGTGGACTCTCAGCACAGATACGCAGTATTTT.

The rearrangement links TRBV6-1 to TRBJ1-5; 9 positions match TRBD1. Germline V gene lookup returns CDR1 MNHNS and CDR2 SASEGT. With V trimmed by 2 bases and J by 4 bases, 3 bases remained unmatched. This CDR3 has 15 amino acids. This CDR3 is CASSEMDRGNQPQHF. The CDR3 DNA is TGTGCCAGCAGTGAAATGGACAGGGGTAATCAGCCCCAGCATTTT.

V is TRBV29-1 and J is TRBJ2-7; D remains unclear. The CDR3 spans 14 residues. Germline CDR1 is SQVTM and CDR2 is ANQGSEA. V was cut by 4 bases and J by 1 base, with 14 bases left in between. Here the CDR3 DNA reads TGCAGCGTTGGTAGGACCGGGCCATCCTACGAGCAGTACTTC. Translated, it gives CSVGRTGPSYEQYF.

The chain combines TRBV5-1 with TRBJ2-7; 9 bases are a match to TRBD1. Germline loops: CDR1 SGHRS, CDR2 YFSETQ. Trimming cost V 5 bases and J 2 bases; bases outside gene matches: 8. There are 15 residues in the CDR3. CDR3 loop: CASSTAGTGTYEQYF. The CDR3 nucleotides are TGCGCCAGCAGTACGGCCGGGACAGGGACCTACGAGCAGTACTTC.

The chain has TRBV5-6 and TRBJ1-2, with 9 positions matching TRBD1. This CDR3 region has 12 residues. Germline-derived CDR1 and CDR2 are SGHDT and YYEEEE. V was clipped by 7 bases and J by 8 bases; unmatched bases: 6. The CDR3 nucleotides are TGTGCCAGCGTGGGACAGGGCGGAGGCTACACCTTC. Protein sequence: CASVGQGGGYTF.

The chain uses TRBV6-4 and TRBJ2-7; D may be TRBD1 (5 bases). V was pared by 5 bases and J by 3 bases, with 11 bases between. There are 13 residues in the CDR3. The germline gives CDR1 MRHNA, CDR2 SNTAGT. Written as DNA, the CDR3 is TGTGCCAGCAGTACCGAAACAGGCTACGAGCAGTACTTC. Its protein product is CASSTETGYEQYF.

This clone came up once. This chain connects TRBV7-9 to TRBJ2-3, with TRBD1 as a possible D gene (5 bases). This CDR3 spans 14 amino acids. The V end lost 1 base, the J end lost 4 bases, and 9 bases lay between the germline ends. CDR1 is SEHNR, CDR2 FQNEAQ, per germline (reference sequence). This CDR3 reads CASSLGDSSDTQYF. The CDR3, as DNA: TGTGCCAGCAGCTTAGGTGACAGTTCAGATACGCAGTATTTT.

Comment on this clone: The sample has other DNA sequences that encode this CDR3 too. In DNA form, the CDR3 reads TGCGCCAGCAGCTTGTCTGGGGACTACGAGCAGTACTTC. Protein: CASSLSGDYEQYF. This chain uses TRBV5-1 with TRBJ2-7; no firm D call. This CDR3 region has 13 residues. Germline CDR1 SGHRS, CDR2 YFSETQ. Trimming took 1 base from V and 3 from J, leaving 8 bases between them.

The gene calls are TRBV29-1 and TRBJ1-3, with a weak D call TRBD1 (6 bases). The CDR3 has 16 amino acids. V was trimmed by 1 base and J by 0 bases, leaving 13 bases between them. Germline V gene lookup returns CDR1 SQVTM and CDR2 ANQGSEA. The CDR3 DNA sequence: TGCAGCGTTGAAGTAAGGGGGGAGCCCTCTGGAAACACCATATATTTT. Translation gives CSVEVRGEPSGNTIYF.

V usage is TRBV18 and J usage is TRBJ2-3; no definite D call. Germline V gene lookup returns CDR1 KGHSH and CDR2 LQKENI. The germline V and J ends were trimmed by 6 bases and 2 bases, with 9 bases remaining between them. The CDR3 has 13 amino acids. CDR3: CASSETVTDTQYF. CDR3 bases: TGTGCCAGCTCCGAAACTGTCACAGATACGCAGTATTTT.

This clone has only one observation. This rearrangement joins TRBV7-9 to TRBJ1-1, with a weak D call TRBD1 (5 bases). Per germline, CDR1 SEHNR and CDR2 FQNEAQ (reference sequence). Trimming removed 2 bases at V and 4 bases at J, with 8 bases between. The CDR3 has 13 amino acids. The CDR3 reads CASSLSGITEAFF. The CDR3 nucleotides read TGTGCCAGCAGCTTATCAGGGATCACTGAAGCTTTCTTT.

The chain uses TRBV5-6 and TRBJ1-6; TRBD1 is a possible D gene (6 bases). Per the germline V gene, CDR1 is SGHDT and CDR2 is YYEEEE. The V and J ends lost 0 bases and 7 bases respectively, with 11 bases between them. The CDR3 loop spans 15 amino acids. The CDR3 DNA reads as TGTGCCAGCAGCTTGGCCTACAGGGCGAATTCACCCCTCCACTTT. Its protein product is CASSLAYRANSPLHF. The whole variable domain, remainder taken from reference TRBV5-6 and TRBJ1-6, is DAGVTQSPTHLIKTRGQQVTLRCSPKSGHDTVSWYQQALGQGPQFIFQYYEEEERQRGNFPDRFSGHQFPNYSSELNVNALLLGDSALYLCASSLAYRANSPLHFGNGTRLTVT.

The table lists this clone with a few counts. The genes are TRBV6-1 and TRBJ2-3, with TRBD2 identical over 8 bases. The V and J ends lost 4 bases and 8 bases, in that order; junction bases with no gene match: 11. The CDR3 is made up of 15 amino acids. Germline V gene lookup returns CDR1 MNHNS and CDR2 SASEGT. CDR3 protein: CASSVLGAGGGTQYF. As DNA, the CDR3 is TGTGCCAGCAGTGTACTTGGGGCGGGAGGAGGTACGCAGTATTTT.

This clone was recorded a few times. This chain links TRBV19 with TRBJ2-3; 8 bases are a match to TRBD1. This CDR3 spans 14 amino acids. V trimming: 6 bases; J trimming: 0 bases; junction bases outside the gene matches: 2. Germline V gene sequence: CDR1 LNHDA, CDR2 SQIVND (reference sequence). The CDR3 DNA is TGTGCCAGTAGAACAGGGGGTAGCACAGATACGCAGTATTTT. Protein sequence: CASRTGGSTDTQYF.

This clone has only a few counts. V is TRBV16 and J is TRBJ1-5; D not certain. V lost 2 bases, J lost 4 bases, and 9 bases lay in between. The CDR3 covers 14 residues. Germline CDR1 KGHSY, CDR2 FQNENV. The CDR3 coding sequence is TGTGCCAGCAGCCAAGGAGGAGGGAATCAGCCCCAGCATTTT. Protein product: CASSQGGGNQPQHF.

The rearrangement joins TRBV2 to TRBJ1-2; D possibly corresponds to TRBD1 (5 bases). Trimming removed 6 bases at V and 6 bases at J, with 8 bases between. Germline CDR1 reads SNHLY; CDR2 reads FYNNEI. The CDR3 is 11 amino acids. CDR3 nucleotide sequence: TGTGCCAGCAGCCAGGGTGATGGCTACACCTTC. This translates into CASSQGDGYTF.